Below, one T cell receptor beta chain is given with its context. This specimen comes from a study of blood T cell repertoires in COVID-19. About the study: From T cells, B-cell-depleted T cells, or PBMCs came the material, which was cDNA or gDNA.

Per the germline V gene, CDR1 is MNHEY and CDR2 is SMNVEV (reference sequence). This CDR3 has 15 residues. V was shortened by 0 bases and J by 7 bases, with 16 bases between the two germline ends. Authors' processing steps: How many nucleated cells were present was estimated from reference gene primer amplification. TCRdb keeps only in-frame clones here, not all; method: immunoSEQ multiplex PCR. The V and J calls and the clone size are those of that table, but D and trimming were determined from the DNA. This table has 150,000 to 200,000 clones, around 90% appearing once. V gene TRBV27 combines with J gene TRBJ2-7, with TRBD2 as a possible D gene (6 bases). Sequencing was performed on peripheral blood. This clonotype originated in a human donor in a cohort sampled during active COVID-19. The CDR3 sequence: CASSLSGGAGGEQYF. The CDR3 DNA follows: TGTGCCAGCAGTTTATCGGGAGGCGCCGGTGGGGAGCAGTACTTC.